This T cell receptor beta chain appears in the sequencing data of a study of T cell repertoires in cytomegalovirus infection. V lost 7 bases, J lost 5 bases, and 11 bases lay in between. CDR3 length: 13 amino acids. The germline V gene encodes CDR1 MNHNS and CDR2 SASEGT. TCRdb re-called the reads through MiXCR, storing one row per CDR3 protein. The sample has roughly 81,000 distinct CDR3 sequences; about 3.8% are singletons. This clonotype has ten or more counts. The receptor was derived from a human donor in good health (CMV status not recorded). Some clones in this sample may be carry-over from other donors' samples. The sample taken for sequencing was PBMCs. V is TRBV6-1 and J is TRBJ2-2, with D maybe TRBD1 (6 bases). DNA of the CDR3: TGTGCCAGCACAGATACAGGGACCGGGGAGCTGTTTTTT. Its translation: CASTDTGTGELFF.